The source of this T cell receptor beta chain is a study of T cell clones after liver transplantation. Whole-study context: A pre-transplant mixed lymphocyte reaction with TCRbeta sequencing defined graft-donor-reactive clones followed in post-transplant blood. Findings of the study overall: The donor-reactive repertoire was only partly measurable in a couple of subjects, lacking donor cells.

Unmatched junction bases numbered 4, after V lost 6 bases and J lost 11 bases. CDR1 and CDR2 (germline): MDHEN, SYDVKM. CDR3 length: 12 amino acids. This clone was counted only a few times. Its specificity is not known. The protocol was immunoSEQ multiplex PCR, while the TCRdb copy is restricted to in-frame clones and leaves out a portion. Of approximately 100,000 clones in the sample, approximately 79% were seen once. The material sequenced was CD4+ T cells from blood, taken roughly 50 months after liver transplant. The genes are TRBV28 and TRBJ1-5, with TRBD1 matching over 10 bases. The clonotype was recovered from a human patient who received a liver transplant. Some T cells here may be from the graft donor. CDR3 sequence reads: CASSRGQGAQHF. The CDR3, as DNA: TGTGCCAGCAGCAGAGGACAGGGGGCCCAGCATTTT. Complete variable domain (other parts from reference TRBV28 and TRBJ1-5): DVKVTQSSRYLVKRTGEKVFLECVQDMDHENMFWYRQDPGLGLRLIYFSYDVKMKEKGDIPEGYSVSREKKERFSLILESASTNQTSMYLCASSRGQGAQHFGDGTRLSIL.